This TCR beta chain is drawn from a study of control samples from healthy donors and cancer patients. Sequenced by immunoSEQ multiplex PCR; TCRdb stores in-frame clones only, minus some. The sample yields about 77,000 clones, 85% to 95% seen once. Germline V CDR1 and CDR2: MDHEN, SYDVKM. The CDR3 is made up of 13 amino acids. V was trimmed by 6 bases and J by 8 bases, leaving 13 bases between them. The sample consisted of blood. The TCR sequence derives from an older woman in good health. The gene calls are TRBV28 and TRBJ1-4; D unresolved. The CDR3 bases are TGTGCCAGCAGCCAACCCACGGAAGAAAAACTGTTTTTT. This encodes CASSQPTEEKLFF. Full variable domain (outside the CDR3, taken from reference TRBV28 and TRBJ1-4): DVKVTQSSRYLVKRTGEKVFLECVQDMDHENMFWYRQDPGLGLRLIYFSYDVKMKEKGDIPEGYSVSREKKERFSLILESASTNQTSMYLCASSQPTEEKLFFGSGTQLSVL.